Each of the 28 T cell receptor delta chains below was sequenced from the same sample in a study of gammadelta T cells in human blood. TCRdb redid the clone calls on the RT-PCR reads with CATT. The top ten clones hold roughly 30% of a sample with about 660 delta-chain clones, over 55% of them seen once. The source material was Vgamma9Vdelta2 gamma-delta T cells from adult blood. The receptors stem from a human donor.

A remark on this clone: This likely stems from a read error, as it lies one base from a far larger clone. Distinct nucleotide sequences in the sample also encode this CDR3. The gene calls are TRDV2 and TRDJ1; weak D call: TRDD2 (6 bases). Germline CDR1 and CDR2: GEAIGNYY and EKD. V dropped 0 bases and J dropped 0 bases, with 19 bases sitting between them. This CDR3 contains 18 residues. The CDR3 sequence is CACDTLPSSNSYTDKLIF. The CDR3 DNA reads as TGTGCCTGTGACACCCTTCCTTCTTCCAATTCGTACACCGATAAACTCATCTTT.

Comments on this clone: A far larger clone is just one base off, so this is likely a read error. This chain joins TRDV2 and TRDJ1; 8 bases are a match to TRDD3. The CDR3 spans 18 residues. Trimming took 3 bases from V and 1 from J; bases not matched to a gene: 15. Looked up from germline, CDR1 is GEAIGNYY and CDR2 is EKD. The CDR3 bases are TGTGCCTGTGACCCCGTACTGGGGGGTACGCGGAGCACCGATAAACTCATCTTT. Protein sequence: CACDPVLGGTRSTDKLIF.

For this clone: A far larger clone lies a single base away; this is likely a read error. The V call is TRDV2, the J call TRDJ1; D gene uncertain. The CDR3 length is 14 residues. Germline-derived CDR1 and CDR2 are GEAIGNYY and EKD. The CDR3 DNA reads as TGTGCCCGTGACACGCTCGTGGAGGAAGATAAACTCATCTTT. Amino acids: CARDTLVEEDKLIF.

This clone is large by share. The chain joins TRDV2 to TRDJ1; weak D call: TRDD3 (6 bases). V dropped 2 bases and J dropped 0 bases, with 15 bases sitting between them. Germline V CDR1 and CDR2: GEAIGNYY, EKD. This CDR3 has 16 amino acids. The CDR3 DNA reads TGTGCCTGTGACATACTGGGATCTGGGAACACCGATAAACTCATCTTT. Translated, it gives CACDILGSGNTDKLIF.

A remark on this clone: A far more abundant clone sits one base away, making this likely a read error. The rearrangement uses TRAV29/DV5 and TRDJ3; TRDD3 aligns across 8 bases. There are 23 residues in the CDR3. Germline CDR1 NSMFDY, CDR2 ISSIKDK. The CDR3 sequence is CAARYSFPPGAGGRPWDTRQTFF. The CDR3 DNA is TGTGCAGCAAGATACTCCTTCCCCCCAGGGGCTGGGGGACGACCCTGGGACACCCGACAGACGTTTTTC.

Note on this clone: This likely came from a read error, as a far larger clone is one base away. Different DNA sequences within this sample yield the same CDR3. V and J are TRDV2 and TRDJ1; the match to TRDD3 covers 10 bases. The CDR3 runs 16 residues. Trimming cost V 3 bases and J 0 bases; bases outside gene matches: 6. Looked up from germline, CDR1 is GEAIGNYY and CDR2 is EKD. Here the CDR3 reads CACDPLTGGYTDKLIF. In nucleotides, the CDR3 is TGTGCCTGTGACCCGTTGACTGGGGGATACACCGATAAACTCATCTTT.

For this clone: One base separates it from a far larger clone, so it is likely a read error. The rearrangement uses TRDV2 and TRDJ1; possible D gene TRDD3, 7 bases. V lost 5 bases and J lost 4, with 28 bases in between. From germline, CDR1 is GEAIGNYY and CDR2 EKD. The CDR3 sequence is 18 residues long. CDR3 DNA sequence: TGTGCCTGTGTTATCCTACCGAGTACTGGGGTTGAGGTCGATAAACTCATCTTT. It codes for CACVILPSTGVEVDKLIF.

This clone was recorded a few times. A far larger clone is only one base removed, so a read error is likely. The same CDR3 also results from other DNA sequences found in this sample. The chain uses TRDV2 and TRDJ1; TRDD3 matches at 12 bases. V was pared by 3 bases and J by 0 bases, with 16 bases of the junction left unmatched. There are 20 residues in the CDR3. Germline lookup yields CDR1 GEAIGNYY and CDR2 EKD. CDR3 sequence: CACDPVLGDTTPKNTDKLIF. The CDR3 nucleotides are TGTGCCTGTGACCCAGTACTGGGGGATACCACACCCAAGAACACCGATAAACTCATCTTT.

Worth noting for this clone: A far larger clone differs by one base, so this is likely a read error. The identical CDR3 is also encoded by other nucleotide sequences in the sample. The chain employs TRDV2 and TRDJ1; the D gene is possibly TRDD3 (6 bases). This CDR3 spans 15 amino acids. Germline-derived CDR1 and CDR2 are GEAIGNYY and EKD. In DNA, the CDR3 is TGTGCCTGTGACATGGCGGGGATCGGAACCGATAAACTCATTTTT. Translating it yields CACDMAGIGTDKLIF.

About this clone itself: A far bigger clonotype differs at one base, so this is likely a read error. The chain joins TRAV29/DV5 to TRDJ3; 8 bases match TRDD3. The germline V gene encodes CDR1 NSMFDY and CDR2 ISSIKDK. The CDR3 loop spans 23 amino acids. CDR3 sequence reads: CATRYSFPPGAGGRPWDTRQMFF. DNA of the CDR3: TGTGCAACAAGATACTCCTTCCCCCCAGGGGCTGGGGGACGACCCTGGGACACCCGACAGATGTTTTTC.

In regard to this clone: A far larger clone is one nucleotide away, so this likely arose from a read error. The V gene is TRDV2, the J gene TRDJ1, with 8 bases identical to TRDD3. The CDR3 is made up of 16 amino acids. The V gene's germline CDR1 is GEAIGNYY and CDR2 EKD. The V segment lost 0 bases and the J segment 4 bases; nucleotides outside the gene matches: 9. CDR3 amino acids: CACDTVSLGDIDKLIF. CDR3 coding DNA: TGTGCCTGTGACACCGTTAGTCTGGGGGACATCGATAAACTCATCTTT.

This rearrangement joins TRDV2 to TRDJ1, with unresolved D. Germline V gene data show CDR1 as GEAIGNYY and CDR2 as EKD. This CDR3 has 15 residues. Trimming pared 3 bases from V and 0 bases from J, leaving 13 bases between. CDR3 nucleotide sequence: TGTGCCTGTGACCTCCTTGCGAGGGACACCGATAAACTCATCTTT. This encodes CACDLLARDTDKLIF.

Concerning this clone: This likely came from a read error, as a far larger clone is one base away. Other DNA sequences within the sample encode an identical CDR3. The chain recombines TRDV2 with TRDJ1; D gene unclear. The CDR3 is made up of 15 amino acids. Germline CDR1 and CDR2: GEAIGNYY and EKD. This chain's CDR3 is CACDTVESGSDKLIF. Here the CDR3 DNA reads TGTGCCTGTGACACCGTCGAGTCTGGCTCCGATAAGCTCATCTTT.

Turning to this clone: It is likely a read error: a sequence one base away is far more abundant. The chain recombines TRDV2 with TRDJ1; 10 bases are a match to TRDD3. The CDR3 is 16 amino acids. V gave up 3 bases and J gave up 0 bases; unmatched junction bases: 6. CDR1 and CDR2 from the germline V gene are GEAIGNYY and EKD. The CDR3 protein is CACDPLGDKDTDKLIF. The CDR3 nucleotides read TGTGCCTGTGACCCTCTGGGGGATAAGGACACCGATAAACTCATCTTT.

Of note for this clone: This probably arose from a read error, given a far larger clone one base away. V and J are TRDV2 and TRDJ1, with 12 bases fitting TRDD3. Germline CDR1 is GEAIGNYY and CDR2 is EKD. The CDR3 totals 17 residues. The CDR3 DNA reads TGTGCCTATGACCCAGTACTGGGGGATACTCTTGCCGATAAACTCATCTTT. This codes for CAYDPVLGDTLADKLIF.

Note on this clone: A far larger clone is one base from this, pointing to a likely read error. The chain carries TRDV2 and TRDJ1; TRDD3 matches at 7 bases. Trimming cost V 3 bases and J 4 bases; bases outside gene matches: 10. CDR1 is GEAIGNYY, CDR2 EKD, per germline. The CDR3 extends over 15 amino acids. The CDR3 protein is CACDSLGARYDKLIF. CDR3 nucleotide sequence: TGTGCCTGTGACTCCCTGGGGGCCAGGTACGATAAACTCATCTTT.

Comment on this clone: This likely came from a read error, as a far larger clone is one base away. The rearrangement links TRDV2 to TRDJ1; 8 nucleotides line up with TRDD3. This CDR3 region has 16 residues. Looked up from germline, CDR1 is GEAIGNYY and CDR2 is EKD. The CDR3 DNA sequence: TGTGCCTCTTCCGTGGTGGGATACGCAGTTACCGATAAAGTCATCTTT. Translated: CASSVVGYAVTDKVIF.

This clone has only a few counts. A far larger clone is just one base off, so this is likely a read error. V and J are TRDV2 and TRDJ1; 8 nucleotides align to TRDD3. Germline V gene data show CDR1 as GEAIGNYY and CDR2 as EKD. Unmatched junction bases numbered 5, after V lost 3 bases and J lost 0 bases. This CDR3 spans 15 amino acids. CDR3 region: CACDSWGTNTDKLIF. The CDR3 region has the DNA TGTGCCTGTGACTCCTGGGGGACCAACACCGATAAACTCATCTTT.

Notes on this clone: A far larger clone is one base from this, pointing to a likely read error. This sequence joins TRDV2 and TRDJ1; D is perhaps TRDD3 (6 bases). This CDR3 is 16 amino acids long. Deletions cut 3 bases from V and 1 base from J, with 17 bases between. From germline, CDR1 is GEAIGNYY and CDR2 EKD. CDR3 coding DNA: TGTGCCTGTGACGCCGTGGGATATAGGGTCACCGATAAACTCATCTTT. It yields the protein CACDAVGYRVTDKLIF.

With regard to this clone: With only one base between it and a far larger clone, this is likely a read error. This chain uses TRDV2 with TRDJ1, with D perhaps TRDD3 (7 bases). Germline lookup yields CDR1 GEAIGNYY and CDR2 EKD. CDR3 length: 18 amino acids. V lost 5 bases and J lost 4, with 28 bases in between. The CDR3 nucleotides are TGTGCCTGTGTTATCCTACCGAGTACTGGGGCTGGGGTCGATAAACTCATCTTT. Translated, it gives CACVILPSTGAGVDKLIF.

This clone appeared a single time. A far larger clone is just one base off, so this is likely a read error. The same CDR3 arises from other DNA sequences in this sample as well. The chain employs TRDV2 and TRDJ1, with 10 bases matching TRDD3. The germline gives CDR1 GEAIGNYY, CDR2 EKD. This CDR3 comprises 21 residues. CDR3 residues: CACDPLSTGGSPNPYTDKLIF. CDR3 bases: TGTGCTTGTGACCCCTTAAGTACTGGGGGATCCCCAAACCCGTACACCGATAAACTCATCTTT.

Details on this clone: The protein recorded in TCRdb matches a much larger clone and deviates from this DNA's translation at residue 11, suggesting a read error; the protein here is obtained by translating the DNA. The rearrangement links TRDV2 to TRDJ2; D perhaps matches TRDD3 (6 bases). In germline, CDR1 is GEAIGNYY, CDR2 EKD. The CDR3 contains 15 residues. In DNA, the CDR3 is TGTGCCTGTGACGTGATGGGGGGGACTACAGAACAACTCTTCTTT. Translating it yields CACDVMGGTTEQLFF.

Concerning this clone itself: It differs at one base from a far larger clone, so likely a read error. This sample also contains other DNA sequences that code for the same CDR3. The chain couples TRDV2 to TRDJ3; 10 nucleotides align to TRDD3. From germline, CDR1 is GEAIGNYY and CDR2 EKD. J gave up 1 base and V 0 bases, and 17 bases lay outside the gene matches. The CDR3 totals 23 residues. CDR3 region: CACDTVLGDTFSPQSWDTRQMFF. The CDR3 DNA reads as TGTGCCTGTGACACCGTGTTGGGGGATACTTTTTCTCCCCAGTCCTGGGACACCCGACAGATGTTTTTC.

A note on this clone: A single base is all that separates this from a far larger clone, so a read error is likely. This sequence joins TRDV2 and TRDJ1; 12 bases are shared with TRDD3. Germline lookup yields CDR1 GEAIGNYY and CDR2 EKD. The CDR3 sequence is 19 residues long. J lost 0 bases, V lost 9 bases, and 19 bases had no gene match. The CDR3 DNA is TGTGCCCGTACGGCCCTCTCTACTGGGGGATACTTGGACACCGATAAACTCATCTTT. Translated: CARTALSTGGYLDTDKLIF.

As to this clone: TCRdb's protein, taken from a much larger clone, differs from this DNA's translation at residue 16, likely owing to a read error; the protein displayed comes from the DNA. V is TRAV29/DV5 and J is TRDJ3; 8 nucleotides line up with TRDD3. Germline V gene lookup returns CDR1 NSMFDY and CDR2 ISSIKDK. This CDR3 is built from 23 residues. V lost 2 bases and J lost 5; bases outside the gene matches: 27. The CDR3 loop is CAARYSFPPGAGGRPRDTRQMFF. The CDR3 DNA follows: TGTGCAGCAAGATACTCCTTCCCCCCAGGGGCTGGGGGACGACCCAGGGACACCCGACAGATGTTTTTC.

Worth noting for this clone: This may arise from a read error, as a much more abundant clone is one base away. The rearrangement joins TRDV2 to TRDJ1, with TRDD3 identical over 10 bases. The V gene's germline CDR1 is GEAIGNYY and CDR2 EKD. The CDR3 is 18 amino acids. Germline trimming cut 0 bases from V and 0 bases from J; bases unmatched to any gene: 9. CDR3 sequence: CACDTMQRTGGYTDKLIF. CDR3 nucleotide sequence: TGTGCCTGTGACACCATGCAGCGTACTGGGGGATACACCGATAAACTCATCTTT.

Notes on this clone: The protein given by TCRdb reflects a much larger clone and differs at residue 11 from this DNA's translation, likely from a read error; the protein shown is the DNA's translation. This chain uses TRDV2 with TRDJ2; tentative D call: TRDD3 (6 bases). V was shortened by 3 bases and J by 9 bases, with 19 bases between the two germline ends. This CDR3 spans 15 amino acids. Germline V gene sequence: CDR1 GEAIGNYY, CDR2 EKD. The CDR3 sequence: CACDVMGGTTTQLFF. The CDR3 DNA follows: TGTGCCTGTGACGTGATGGGGGGGACTACAACACAACTCTTCTTT.

With regard to this clone: A far larger clone is one base from this, pointing to a likely read error. The chain joins TRDV2 to TRDJ1, with D possibly matching TRDD3 (6 bases). V lost 5 bases to trimming and J lost 2 bases, with 17 bases between them. Germline V gene data show CDR1 as GEAIGNYY and CDR2 as EKD. The CDR3 spans 15 residues. In nucleotides, the CDR3 is TGTGCCTGTGGCATGGCGGGGATCGGAACCGATAAACTCATCTTT. This encodes CACGMAGIGTDKLIF.